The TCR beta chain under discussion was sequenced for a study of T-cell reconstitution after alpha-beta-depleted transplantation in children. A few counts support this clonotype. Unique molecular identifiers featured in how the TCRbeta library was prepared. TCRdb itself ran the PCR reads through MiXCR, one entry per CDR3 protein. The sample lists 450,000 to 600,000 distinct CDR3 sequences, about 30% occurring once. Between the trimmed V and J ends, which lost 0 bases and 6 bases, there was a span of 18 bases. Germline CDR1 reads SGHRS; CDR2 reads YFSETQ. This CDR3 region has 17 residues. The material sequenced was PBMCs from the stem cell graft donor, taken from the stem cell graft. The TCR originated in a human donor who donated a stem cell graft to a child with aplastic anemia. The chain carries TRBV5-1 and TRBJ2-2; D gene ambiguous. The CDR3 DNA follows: TGCGCCAGCAGCTTGGGCCTGGCGGAAGCCGGCGCCGGGGAGCTGTTTTTT. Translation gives CASSLGLAEAGAGELFF.